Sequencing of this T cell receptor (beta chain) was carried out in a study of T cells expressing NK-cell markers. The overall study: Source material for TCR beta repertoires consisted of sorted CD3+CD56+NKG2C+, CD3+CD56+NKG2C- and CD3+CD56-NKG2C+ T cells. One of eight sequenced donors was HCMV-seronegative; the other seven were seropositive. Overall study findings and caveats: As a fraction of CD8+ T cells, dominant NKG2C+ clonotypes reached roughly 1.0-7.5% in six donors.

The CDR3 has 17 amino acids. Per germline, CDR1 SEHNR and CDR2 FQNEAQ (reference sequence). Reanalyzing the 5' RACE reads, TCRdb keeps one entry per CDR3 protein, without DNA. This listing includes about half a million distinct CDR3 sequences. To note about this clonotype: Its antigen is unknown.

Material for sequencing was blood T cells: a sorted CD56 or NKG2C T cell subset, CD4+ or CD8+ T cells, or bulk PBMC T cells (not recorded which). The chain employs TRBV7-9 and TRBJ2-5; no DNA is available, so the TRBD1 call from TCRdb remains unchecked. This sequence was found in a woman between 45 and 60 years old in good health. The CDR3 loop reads CASSKKWGSGGQETQYF.